The sequence of this T cell receptor beta chain was determined in a study of blood T cells in healthy people across ages (dated by TCRdb to 2015 to 2017). Context from the whole study: Template switching captured roughly one uniquely barcoded TCR beta cDNA molecule per two T cells in model experiments. To track age-related changes in TCR beta repertoire diversity, the study relied on deep sequencing normalized with unique cDNA molecular identifiers. Donors were grouped into four age groups: young (average 16 years), middle-aged (39), aged (62) and long-lived (just over 80). Donors of different ages were randomly distributed across sequencing lanes to avoid experimental bias. For two donors (one aged 18 to 30 and one aged 80 or older), the study analyzed two additional independent replicas of 1 million unique cDNA reads from the same blood draw.

To prepare the library, 5' RACE was applied. The instrument given in TCRdb is Illumina HiSeq 2500. A second PCR of roughly 6 to 11 cycles was performed with a sample-barcoded 5' primer and a J-beta primer mix. A unique molecular identifier was introduced onto each TCR beta cDNA molecule by a template-switch 5' adaptor carrying 12 random nucleotides. At least 2.5 million CDR3-containing paired-end reads were obtained from each sample. First-strand cDNA synthesis was performed from all RNA using the Mint cDNA synthesis kit, with priming by a TRBC-specific oligonucleotide. All cDNA was treated with uracil-DNA glycosylase and then went through a first 18-cycle PCR with the universal primers M1SS and BC2_uni_R. The authors' pipeline ran thus. Normalization of each sample was performed by random selection of 1 million high-quality reads, each carrying a distinct molecular identifier. Instead of being binned into consensus sequences, reads that shared molecular identifiers were thrown out. MiTCR, set to a Q25 quality threshold and the strictest error-elimination algorithm, was used for CDR3 identification, clonotype clustering and error correction. Lower-bound total TCR beta diversity was estimated with a nonparametric unseen species model using Euler transformation. In-frame beta chains were kept once TCRdb had trimmed the public reads at Q25 with fastp and called clones with MiXCR. Each record represents a unique CDR3 protein, reported with the most common genes and DNA among its rows. These V and J calls originate from TCRdb's pipeline instead of the authors' own analysis. The sample contains about 1 million distinct CDR3 sequences, over 35% of them found a single time. Of the sample, approximately 17% is held by the ten largest clones.

There are many counts of this clonotype. What antigen it recognizes has not been identified. It has no much larger one-base neighbor in the sample; base qualities were not kept. The full study reports these points: Estimates of total diversity from one million sequenced T cells were regarded as lower bounds and underestimates. Bulk unsorted PBMC profiling prevented conclusive comparison of naive and antigen-experienced compartments. Compared with the aged group, the long-lived group had more naive CD4+ T cells, fewer expanded clones and increased TCR diversity, a pattern suggesting age selection. As age increased, observed TCR beta diversity per million T cells dropped in a roughly linear way, and a significant reduction was already evident by age about 36. Because the CMV infection status of the donors was unknown, age-related changes in expanded clonotypes may potentially have been confounded. A strong correlation was found between observed TCR beta diversity and the percentage of naive T cells measured by flow cytometry.

The approximately 40 donors, aged about 6 to 95 years, were systemically healthy Caucasian individuals from Russia. Roughly 10 milliliters of peripheral blood were collected from each donor into EDTA-treated Vacutainer tubes. Ficoll-Paque density-gradient centrifugation was used to isolate PBMCs, with at least 7 million obtained per sample. Total RNA was extracted from PBMCs with Trizol reagent, with at least 6 micrograms obtained per sample. For every donor, flow cytometry on a PBMC aliquot measured the percentage of naive CD45RAhigh/CD27high T cells. From the cysteine up to the phenylalanine, the CDR3 has a length of 14 residues. Just the 42-base CDR3 DNA is kept, in frame starting at base 1. CDR1 and CDR2, looked up from the germline V gene (reference sequence), are DFQATT and SNEGSKA. Between the V and J ends, shortened by 0 bases and 7 bases respectively, the junction contains 14 bases.

The TCR was taken from a woman aged 60-75 years in good health. The sample comprised blood. The rearranged segments are TRBV20-1 and TRBJ2-3; the D segment may tentatively be TRBD1 or TRBD2, each giving 5 matched bases. The CDR3 protein sequence reads: CSARDPGTGHTQYF. The DNA sequence is given as TGCAGTGCTAGAGATCCGGGGACGGGGCATACGCAGTATTTT.